This T cell receptor beta chain is from a study of blood T cell repertoires in COVID-19. As for the study in general: Sample material is recorded as cDNA or gDNA derived from T cells, B-cell-depleted T cells, or PBMCs.

CDR3 length equals 14 residues. The V and J ends lost 1 base and 1 base respectively, with 7 bases between them. Germline CDR1 reads MNHNS; CDR2 reads SASEGT. Data came from immunoSEQ multiplex PCR; TCRdb stores just in-frame clones and leaves some out. The sample comprises about 120,000 clones, 76% of which are singletons, and approximately 3.9% rests with the top ten. This clone came up once. The clonotype originates from a woman older than 75 with acute or convalescent COVID-19. The sequencing sample was made of peripheral blood. The J gene is TRBJ1-2, the V gene TRBV6-1; D not resolved. The CDR3 loop reads CASSEVADNYGYTF. In DNA form, the CDR3 reads TGTGCCAGCAGTGAAGTGGCAGATAACTATGGCTACACCTTC.